This passage covers 18 T cell receptor beta chains from one sample sequenced in a study of blood T cells in healthy people across ages (dated by TCRdb to between 2014 and 2017). The library relied on 5' RACE. The sample was run on an Illumina HiSeq 2500. A second PCR of roughly 7 to 11 cycles was performed with a sample-barcoded 5' primer and a J-beta primer mix. TCRdb reran the public reads through fastp at Q25 and MiXCR, keeping productive beta chains. Rows are unified per CDR3 protein, each entry keeping the most common DNA and genes. For this sample the table gives approximately 960,000 distinct CDR3 sequences, of which 25% to 30% were detected only once. The top ten clones comprise roughly a tenth of the sample. These data were also filed under a second study, of T cells of mothers and their children.

The sample taken for sequencing was blood. Receptor source: a woman aged 40-49 years in good health.

This clonotype was recorded at least ten times. This chain joins TRBV9 and TRBJ2-3; 7 bases map to TRBD2. Trimming at V came to 0 bases and at J to 3 bases, leaving 4 bases not matched to a gene. The CDR3 has 15 residues. In germline, CDR1 is SGDLS, CDR2 YYNGEE. The CDR3, as DNA: TGTGCCAGCAGCGTAGAAGCGGGGCGTACAGATACGCAGTATTTT. Its protein is CASSVEAGRTDTQYF.

The chain links TRBV5-1 to TRBJ2-7, with 7 bases identical to TRBD1. V lost 6 bases to trimming and J lost 0 bases; unmatched junction nucleotides: 6. The CDR3 extends over 14 amino acids. CDR1 and CDR2 from the germline V gene are SGHRS and YFSETQ. CDR3: CASTWGQNSYEQYF. The CDR3 DNA reads as TGCGCCAGCACATGGGGACAGAACTCCTACGAGCAGTACTTC.

The table lists this clonotype with many counts. The rearrangement uses TRBV27 and TRBJ2-7; 11 nucleotides align to TRBD1. V lost 5 bases and J lost 7; bases outside the gene matches: 4. There are 13 residues in the CDR3. Looked up from germline, CDR1 is MNHEY and CDR2 is SMNVEV (reference sequence). The CDR3 DNA reads TGTGCCAGCAGTCCGGACAGGGGGCTTGAGCAGTACTTC. Translation gives CASSPDRGLEQYF.

The chain uses TRBV6-2 or TRBV6-3 and TRBJ2-1; 9 bases are a match to TRBD2. The junction had 9 bases not matched to a gene; V was cut back by 11 bases and J by 7 bases. CDR1 and CDR2 (germline): MNHEY, SVGEGT. The CDR3 runs to 13 residues. DNA for the CDR3: TGTGCCGGCTTGGCGCTAGCGGGGAATGAGCAGTTCTTC. This sequence encodes CAGLALAGNEQFF.

The table lists this clonotype with many counts. The CDR3 DNA reads as TGTGCCAGCAGTTTCCAGTACAATGAGCAGTTCTTC. This gives the protein CASSFQYNEQFF. The chain has TRBV28 and TRBJ2-1, with D uncertain. The germline gives CDR1 MDHEN, CDR2 SYDVKM. Trimming removed 3 bases at V and 4 bases at J, with 4 bases between. The CDR3 totals 12 residues.

Here the CDR3 reads CSAQGASETQYF. The CDR3 DNA sequence: TGCAGTGCCCAAGGGGCTAGCGAGACCCAGTACTTC. The chain uses TRBV20-1 and TRBJ2-7; perhaps D is TRBD1 or TRBD2 (5 bases each). The DNA matches TRBJ2-5 better at its end, which makes the J call doubtful. This CDR3 has 12 amino acids. The V gene's germline CDR1 is DFQATT and CDR2 SNEGSKA (reference sequence).

The chain is built from TRBV28 and TRBJ2-7; 7 nucleotides agree with TRBD1. Trimming took 11 bases from V and 3 from J; bases not matched to a gene: 7. Germline loops: CDR1 MDHEN, CDR2 SYDVKM. This CDR3 spans 12 amino acids. This chain's CDR3 is CASKGQIYEQYF. DNA of the CDR3: TGTGCCTCCAAGGGACAGATCTACGAGCAGTACTTC.

This clonotype has a count of ten or more. V usage is TRBV29-1 and J usage is TRBJ2-1; 11 bases match TRBD1. The CDR3 is made up of 16 amino acids. The germline gives CDR1 SQVTM, CDR2 ANQGSEA. V shed 1 base and J 8 bases; nucleotides not matched to a gene: 10. This CDR3 reads CSVEGWTGGIPYEQFF. The DNA of the CDR3 is TGCAGCGTTGAAGGGTGGACAGGGGGCATCCCCTATGAGCAGTTCTTC.

The rearrangement joins TRBV19 to TRBJ2-7, with a tentative D call TRBD2 (5 bases). With 3 bases removed from V and 4 bases from J, the gap between germline ends came to 13 bases. The germline gives CDR1 LNHDA, CDR2 SQIVND (reference sequence). The CDR3 has 14 amino acids. The CDR3 nucleotides are TGTGCCAGTAGTATGCCTGGGGAGACTTACGAGCAGTACTTC. Residues: CASSMPGETYEQYF. Filled out from reference TRBV19 and TRBJ2-7, the complete variable domain reads DGGITQSPKYLFRKEGQNVTLSCEQNLNHDAMYWYRQDPGQGLRLIYYSQIVNDFQKGDIAEGYSVSREKKESFPLTVTSAQKNPTAFYLCASSMPGETYEQYFGPGTRLTVT.

This clonotype was recorded a few times. This sequence joins TRBV7-3 and TRBJ2-3; D is ambiguous. The CDR3 contains 13 residues. Germline CDR1 is SGHTA and CDR2 is FQGTGA. Trimming left V 5 bases short and J 6 bases short, with 12 bases between. CDR3 protein: CASSQSLLDTQYF. CDR3 DNA sequence: TGTGCCAGCAGCCAATCACTGCTGGATACGCAGTATTTT.

Note on this clonotype: Since a much larger clone is just one base distant, this may be a read error. V and J are TRBV5-1 and TRBJ2-1; TRBD1 matches 8 bases. Germline-derived CDR1 and CDR2 are SGHRS and YFSETQ. The junction had 18 bases not matched to a gene; V was cut back by 3 bases and J by 10 bases. The CDR3 totals 17 residues. As DNA, the CDR3 is TGCGCCAGCAGCTGGGGGACAGGCAAAGAGGGATCCTACGAGCAGTTCTTC. Protein product: CASSWGTGKEGSYEQFF.

This clonotype was picked up a small number of times. The genes are TRBV3-1 and TRBJ1-2; 7 bases match TRBD1. The CDR3 is 16 amino acids. With 4 bases clipped from V and 1 base from J, the junction kept 9 bases outside the gene matches. Germline lookup yields CDR1 LGHDT and CDR2 YNNKEL (reference sequence). The CDR3 nucleotides read TGTGCCAGCAGCCCGCAGACAGGGCTACTTAACTATGGCTACACCTTC. This gives the protein CASSPQTGLLNYGYTF.

Here the CDR3 DNA reads TGTGCCAGCAGTTACCCGGGACTAGCGGTGTATACGCAGTATTTT. Its translation: CASSYPGLAVYTQYF. The J gene is TRBJ2-3, the V gene TRBV6-2 or TRBV6-3; 11 nucleotides agree with TRBD2. Losses at the gene ends were 2 bases for V and 7 bases for J; bases not matched to a gene: 5. The CDR3 spans 15 residues. Germline V gene sequence: CDR1 MNHEY, CDR2 SVGEGT.

This clonotype was found many times. Here the CDR3 DNA reads TGCGCCAGCAGCTTGGCTTCCGGGGGGATGGACGAGCAGTACTTC. Protein sequence: CASSLASGGMDEQYF. The chain links TRBV5-1 to TRBJ2-7, with 7 bases lining up with TRBD2. Unmatched junction bases numbered 8, after V lost 0 bases and J lost 5 bases. The CDR3 spans 15 residues. Germline V gives CDR1 SGHRS, CDR2 YFSETQ.

V gene TRBV20-1 combines with J gene TRBJ1-1, with D possibly TRBD1 on 6 matching bases. Trimming pared 3 bases from V and 3 bases from J, leaving 14 bases between. This CDR3 contains 14 residues. Per germline, CDR1 DFQATT and CDR2 SNEGSKA (reference sequence). Here the CDR3 reads CSASQGQVYTEAFF. Written as DNA, the CDR3 is TGCAGTGCTAGTCAGGGGCAGGTCTACACTGAAGCTTTCTTT.

This clonotype occurred many times. The chain joins TRBV6-1 to TRBJ2-1, with 10 bases identical to TRBD1. Germline assignment: CDR1 MNHNS and CDR2 SASEGT. With V trimmed by 5 bases and J by 5 bases, 6 bases remained unmatched. This CDR3 is 15 amino acids long. The CDR3 DNA is TGTGCCAGCAGTAAGGGACAGGGGACCCACAATGAGCAGTTCTTC. It yields the protein CASSKGQGTHNEQFF.

This clonotype was counted only a few times. The chain couples TRBV29-1 to TRBJ2-5; 7 positions match TRBD2. Germline trimming cut 4 bases from V and 2 bases from J; bases unmatched to any gene: 13. The V gene's germline CDR1 is SQVTM and CDR2 ANQGSEA. The CDR3 extends over 16 amino acids. The CDR3 loop is CSVGGGSGVRQETQYF. The CDR3 coding sequence is TGCAGCGTTGGGGGGGGGAGTGGGGTTAGACAAGAGACCCAGTACTTC.

This clonotype was seen only once. The V call is TRBV7-3, the J call TRBJ2-1; perhaps TRBD2 as D (6 bases). From germline, CDR1 is SGHTA and CDR2 FQGTGA. The CDR3 runs 15 residues. V was pared by 1 base and J by 8 bases, with 15 bases between. The DNA of the CDR3 is TGTGCCAGCAGCTTAAGGACTACGGCTTGGGATGAGCAGTTCTTC. Its protein is CASSLRTTAWDEQFF.